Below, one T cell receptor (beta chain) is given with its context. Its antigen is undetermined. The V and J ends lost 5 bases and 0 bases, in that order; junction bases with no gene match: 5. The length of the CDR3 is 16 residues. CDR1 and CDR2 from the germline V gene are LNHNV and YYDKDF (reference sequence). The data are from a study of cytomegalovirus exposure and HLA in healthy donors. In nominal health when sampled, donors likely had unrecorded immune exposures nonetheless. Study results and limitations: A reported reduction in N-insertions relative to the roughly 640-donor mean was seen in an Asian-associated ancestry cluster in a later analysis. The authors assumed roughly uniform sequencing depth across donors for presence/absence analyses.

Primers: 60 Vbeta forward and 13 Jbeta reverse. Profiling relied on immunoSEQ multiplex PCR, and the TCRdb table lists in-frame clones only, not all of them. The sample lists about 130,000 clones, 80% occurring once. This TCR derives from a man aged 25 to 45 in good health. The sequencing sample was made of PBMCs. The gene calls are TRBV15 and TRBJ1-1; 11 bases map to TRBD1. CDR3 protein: CATSQGQGAVNTEAFF. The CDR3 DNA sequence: TGTGCCACCAGCCAAGGACAGGGGGCGGTGAACACTGAAGCTTTCTTT.